The 21 T cell receptor beta chains reported below all come from one sample, sequenced in a study of T cells in Graves' hyperthyroidism and ophthalmopathy. The investigators amplified TCR beta CDR3 regions from RNA transcripts. In the first-round RT-PCR of the TCR CDR3, the HTBI primer set was used. One entry per CDR3 protein results from TCRdb running MiXCR on the multiplex PCR reads. The table has under 350,000 distinct CDR3 sequences, around a sixth seen once; the top ten hold under 55%. Sequenced input: blood. The receptors were sampled from a woman aged 50 to 60 with Graves' hyperthyroidism.

The CDR3 coding sequence is TGTGCCAGCAGCAACGACCGCTCGAGAGGCTACACCTTC. It yields the protein CASSNDRSRGYTF. The chain has TRBV6-1 and TRBJ1-2; D unresolved. The V gene's germline CDR1 is MNHNS and CDR2 SASEGT. The CDR3 is made up of 13 amino acids. Between the trimmed V and J ends, which lost 6 bases and 8 bases, there was a span of 16 bases.

In nucleotides, the CDR3 is TGCGCCAGCAGTGAGGGGGTACAGGGGGCAATGGATGAGCAGTTCTTC. Protein product: CASSEGVQGAMDEQFF. V gene TRBV10-2 combines with J gene TRBJ2-1, with 9 bases that match TRBD1. With V trimmed by 2 bases and J by 8 bases, 10 bases remained unmatched. Looked up from germline, CDR1 is WSHSY and CDR2 is SAAADI. The CDR3 totals 16 residues.

This clonotype appeared many times. The chain links TRBV11-2 to TRBJ2-3; 8 bases fit TRBD1. V shed 6 bases, J shed 3 bases, and the junction held 8 bases outside the gene matches. Per the germline V gene, CDR1 is SGHAT and CDR2 is FQNNGV. The length of the CDR3 is 15 residues. In DNA, the CDR3 is TGTGCCAGCAGTCAGGGGGCTCTCCGGACAGATACGCAGTATTTT. Translation gives CASSQGALRTDTQYF.

This clonotype showed up many times. The chain carries TRBV20-1 and TRBJ1-6; 7 positions match TRBD1. Germline values: CDR1 DFQATT, CDR2 SNEGSKA (reference sequence). With V trimmed by 4 bases and J by 13 bases, 13 bases remained unmatched. The CDR3 runs 14 residues. The CDR3 DNA sequence: TGCAGTGCTAAGCAGGGGGGGTGGATTGCGCCCCTCCACTTT. Amino acids: CSAKQGGWIAPLHF.

The sample holds many counts of this clonotype. V usage is TRBV10-3 and J usage is TRBJ2-5; TRBD2 aligns across 8 bases. The trim removed 6 bases at V and 2 bases at J, leaving 11 bases unmatched. This CDR3 comprises 16 residues. Germline V gene data show CDR1 as ENHRY and CDR2 as SYGVKD. CDR3 protein: CAIREGERGLQETQYF. In DNA, the CDR3 is TGTGCCATCAGGGAAGGCGAGCGGGGGTTACAAGAGACCCAGTACTTC.

This clonotype was seen ten or more times. The rearrangement joins TRBV3-1 to TRBJ1-2; no definite D call. CDR1 and CDR2 from the germline V gene are LGHDT and YNNKEL (reference sequence). Between the trimmed V and J ends, which lost 1 base and 2 bases, there was a span of 8 bases. CDR3 length equals 14 residues. In DNA, the CDR3 is TGTGCCAGCAGCCAAGGATCGGCGAACTATGGCTACACCTTC. As protein: CASSQGSANYGYTF.

The table lists this clonotype with many counts. V is TRBV5-1 and J is TRBJ2-7, with a possible D match to TRBD2 (5 bases). V shed 1 base and J shed 7 bases, with 12 bases lying between them. The CDR3 sequence is 13 residues long. Per germline, CDR1 SGHRS and CDR2 YFSETQ. The CDR3 coding sequence is TGCGCCAGCAGCTTGATCGACTCGGGAGAGCAGTACTTC. Encoded protein: CASSLIDSGEQYF.

The chain employs TRBV28 and TRBJ2-7; 9 bases align to TRBD1. CDR1 and CDR2 (germline): MDHEN, SYDVKM. Losses at the gene ends were 3 bases for V and 3 bases for J; bases not matched to a gene: 6. This CDR3 contains 15 residues. CDR3 in amino acids: CASSLSGTGIYEQYF. For the CDR3, the DNA is TGTGCCAGCAGTTTGAGCGGGACAGGGATCTACGAGCAGTACTTC. The variable domain in full, with the rest retrieved from reference TRBV28 and TRBJ2-7, is DVKVTQSSRYLVKRTGEKVFLECVQDMDHENMFWYRQDPGLGLRLIYFSYDVKMKEKGDIPEGYSVSREKKERFSLILESASTNQTSMYLCASSLSGTGIYEQYFGPGTRLTVT.

This clonotype has at least ten counts. This rearrangement joins TRBV6-1 to TRBJ2-7, with 9 bases fitting TRBD1. The V gene's germline CDR1 is MNHNS and CDR2 SASEGT. The CDR3 has 16 amino acids. The J segment lost 2 bases and the V segment lost 5 bases, leaving 10 bases of the junction unmatched. In DNA, the CDR3 is TGTGCCAGCAGTCGACCGGGACAGGGTGGCCCCTACGAGCAGTACTTC. It is translated as CASSRPGQGGPYEQYF.

This chain connects TRBV6-1 to TRBJ2-3, with a tentative D call TRBD2 (6 bases). Between the trimmed V and J ends, which lost 6 bases and 2 bases, there was a span of 9 bases. There are 13 residues in the CDR3. Germline values: CDR1 MNHNS, CDR2 SASEGT. The DNA of the CDR3 is TGTGCCAGCAGGGCGGGGAACACAGATACGCAGTATTTT. Amino acid sequence: CASRAGNTDTQYF.

This clonotype has a handful of counts. V and J are TRBV18 and TRBJ2-2; D call uncertain. The CDR3 sequence is 14 residues long. CDR1 is KGHSH, CDR2 LQKENI, per germline. V lost 8 bases and J lost 0, with 10 bases in between. The CDR3 DNA is TGTGCCAGCACCGTCGACGCGAACACCGGGGAGCTGTTTTTT. Translated: CASTVDANTGELFF.

In this sample, this clonotype turned up a few times. This chain uses TRBV3-1 with TRBJ1-1; D unclear. V lost 1 base and J lost 0, with 9 bases in between. The CDR3 is 15 amino acids. Germline lookup yields CDR1 LGHDT and CDR2 YNNKEL (reference sequence). The CDR3 region has the DNA TGTGCCAGCAGCCAAGCCTGGGGTGTGAACACTGAAGCTTTCTTT. This sequence encodes CASSQAWGVNTEAFF.

V usage is TRBV6-5 and J usage is TRBJ2-1, with 9 bases lining up with TRBD2. This CDR3 is built from 14 residues. Germline assignment: CDR1 MNHEY and CDR2 SVGAGI. The V segment lost 0 bases and the J segment 10 bases; nucleotides outside the gene matches: 4. CDR3 bases: TGTGCCAGCAGTTACTCGGCGGGGGGGCGCGAGCAGTTCTTC. Amino acid sequence: CASSYSAGGREQFF.

This clonotype was picked up many times. The CDR3 DNA follows: TGTGCCAGCAGCTTGGATACGGAGCTGAACACTGAAGCTTTCTTT. Its translation: CASSLDTELNTEAFF. The J gene is TRBJ1-1, the V gene TRBV7-3; D is ambiguous. The CDR3 runs 15 residues. V lost 3 bases and J 0 bases, leaving 11 bases between the germline ends. Germline CDR1 reads SGHTA; CDR2 reads FQGTGA.

The sample holds a few counts of this clonotype. The rearrangement uses TRBV29-1 and TRBJ1-2, with 10 bases fitting TRBD1. Germline CDR1 SQVTM, CDR2 ANQGSEA. This CDR3 is 13 amino acids long. The V and J ends lost 4 bases and 4 bases, in that order; junction bases with no gene match: 3. The CDR3 protein is CSVADRGSYGYTF. DNA for the CDR3: TGCAGCGTTGCGGACAGGGGGTCCTATGGCTACACCTTC.

This clonotype showed up many times. The V call is TRBV12-3 or TRBV12-4, the J call TRBJ2-7, with 8 bases that match TRBD1. The CDR3 is 13 amino acids. J gave up 6 bases and V 3 bases, and 4 bases lay outside the gene matches. The DNA for the CDR3 is TGTGCCAGCAGTTTCGGACAGGGTTTCGAGCAGTACTTC. This gives the protein CASSFGQGFEQYF.

The sample holds a few counts of this clonotype. This chain uses TRBV7-9 with TRBJ1-1; the D gene is possibly TRBD1 (5 bases). CDR1 and CDR2 from the germline V gene are SEHNR and FQNEAQ (reference sequence). CDR3 length equals 12 residues. Trimming cost V 5 bases and J 7 bases, with 11 bases left between them. The DNA for the CDR3 is TGTGCCAGCAGCGGTATTGACAGTGAAGCTTTCTTT. It codes for CASSGIDSEAFF.

The table lists this clonotype with a few counts. The chain carries TRBV12-3 or TRBV12-4 and TRBJ1-4; maybe TRBD1 (5 bases). The CDR3 runs to 12 residues. Trimming took off 3 bases at V and 8 bases at J, with 7 bases between the two ends. The DNA of the CDR3 is TGTGCCAGCAGTTTGGGGCGGGAAAAACTGTTTTTT. It yields the protein CASSLGREKLFF.

The sample holds many counts of this clonotype. This rearrangement joins TRBV20-1 to TRBJ2-7; D gene unclear. This CDR3 has 12 amino acids. The V gene's germline CDR1 is DFQATT and CDR2 SNEGSKA (reference sequence). The V end lost 3 bases, the J end lost 3 bases, and 9 bases lay between the germline ends. The chain's CDR3 is CSARGTNYEQYF. In DNA form, the CDR3 reads TGCAGTGCTAGGGGCACGAACTACGAGCAGTACTTC.

The V and J genes are TRBV3-1 and TRBJ1-5, with TRBD1 as a possible D gene (5 bases). CDR1 LGHDT and CDR2 YNNKEL come from the germline V gene (reference sequence). V was trimmed by 0 bases and J by 1 base, leaving 13 bases between them. This CDR3 has 17 residues. This chain's CDR3 is CASSQDRAGPSNQPQHF. CDR3 coding DNA: TGTGCCAGCAGCCAAGATCGGGCAGGGCCCAGCAATCAGCCCCAGCATTTT. The whole variable domain, filled in from reference TRBV3-1 and TRBJ1-5, reads DTAVSQTPKYLVTQMGNDKSIKCEQNLGHDTMYWYKQDSKKFLKIMFSYNNKELIINETVPNRFSPKSPDKAHLNLHINSLELGDSAVYFCASSQDRAGPSNQPQHFGDGTRLSIL.

The chain is built from TRBV5-1 and TRBJ2-7, with a possible D match to TRBD2 (6 bases). Trimming shortened V by 4 bases and J by 2 bases, and 13 bases separated the two germline ends. CDR1 SGHRS and CDR2 YFSETQ come from the germline V gene. There are 14 residues in the CDR3. This CDR3 reads CASSRDGGTYEQYF. The CDR3, as DNA: TGCGCCAGCAGCAGGGACGGGGGAACCTACGAGCAGTACTTC.